Detailed here is one TCR beta chain. V dropped 3 bases and J dropped 8 bases, with 13 bases sitting between them. Germline V gives CDR1 LNHDA, CDR2 SQIVND (reference sequence). The CDR3 is 13 residues long. TCRdb ran MiXCR on the RT-PCR reads and lists one entry per CDR3 protein. The table includes approximately 430,000 distinct CDR3 sequences, approximately 16% detected once. The data derive from a study of patients and donors after allogeneic stem cell transplantation. The sequenced sample consisted of blood, either unsorted or a sorted T cell fraction (not recorded which). This rearrangement joins TRBV19 to TRBJ1-2; D call uncertain. The sequence was obtained from a human donor who was either an allogeneic HSCT recipient or a stem cell or donor lymphocyte infusion donor (not recorded which). It is not recorded whose cells these are; they may come from a transplant donor. CDR3 DNA: TGTGCCAGTAGTATTTCGGCATTTTGGGGCTACACCTTC. This sequence encodes CASSISAFWGYTF.